This entry lists 10 T cell receptor beta chains sequenced from one sample in a study of blood T cells in healthy people across ages. A second PCR, run for about 6 to 11 cycles, used a sample-barcoded 5' primer plus a J-beta primer mix. TCRdb recomputed calls from the 5' RACE reads with MiXCR, one row per CDR3 protein. Among 600,000 or so distinct CDR3 sequences listed, under 55% were seen once. The specimen sequenced was blood. The origin of the receptors is a man older than 75 in good health.

V is TRBV11-2 and J is TRBJ2-1; D remains ambiguous. The CDR3 covers 15 residues. Germline V lookup: CDR1 SGHAT, CDR2 FQNNGV. V was trimmed by 1 base and J by 10 bases, leaving 17 bases between them. CDR3 amino acids: CASSLAPGAVYEQFF. The CDR3 nucleotides read TGTGCCAGCAGCTTAGCCCCCGGAGCAGTCTACGAGCAGTTCTTC.

The sample holds a few counts of this clonotype. This chain uses TRBV20-1 with TRBJ2-7; D is unresolved. Trimming cost V 7 bases and J 4 bases, with 17 bases left between them. CDR1 is DFQATT and CDR2 is SNEGSKA in the germline V gene (reference sequence). This CDR3 has 13 amino acids. This CDR3 reads CSVPVAWSYEQYF. The CDR3 DNA reads as TGCAGTGTCCCGGTTGCGTGGAGTTACGAGCAGTACTTC.

The V and J genes are TRBV7-9 and TRBJ1-4; TRBD1 is a possible D gene (5 bases). V was clipped by 5 bases and J by 4 bases, with 14 bases between them. The CDR3 sequence is 15 residues long. Germline V gene sequence: CDR1 SEHNR, CDR2 FQNEAQ (reference sequence). DNA of the CDR3: TGTGCCAGCAGCCAGGGACGGCCAGATAATGAAAAACTGTTTTTT. It encodes CASSQGRPDNEKLFF.

This clonotype was recorded only once. This may be a read error: a much more frequent sequence differs by one nucleotide. The chain recombines TRBV7-2 with TRBJ2-4, with D perhaps matching TRBD2 (6 bases). The CDR3 loop spans 15 amino acids. The germline V gene has CDR1 SGHTA and CDR2 FQGNSA. Trimming left V 8 bases short and J 7 bases short, with 21 bases between. The CDR3 spells CASSAGGQVANIQYF. Written as DNA, the CDR3 is TGTGCCAGCTCAGCCGGAGGGCAGGTGGCGAACATTCAGTACTTC.

The chain is built from TRBV12-3 or TRBV12-4 and TRBJ1-1, with D maybe TRBD1 (6 bases). This CDR3 has 14 residues. V was cut by 6 bases and J by 6 bases, with 17 bases left in between. DNA of the CDR3: TGTGCCAGCAGCCCCTGGGGGGGCGGCTCTGAAGCTTTCTTT. Translation: CASSPWGGGSEAFF.

The sample holds a few counts of this clonotype. Given a much more abundant clone one base away, this may be a read error. The chain joins TRBV6-6 to TRBJ2-7, with D tentatively TRBD2 (5 bases). Germline V lookup: CDR1 MNHNY, CDR2 SVGAGI (reference sequence). The CDR3 loop spans 14 amino acids. Trimming took 5 bases from V and 5 from J, leaving 16 bases between them. The CDR3 loop reads CASSTSGKLHEQYF. In DNA form, the CDR3 reads TGTGCCAGCAGTACTTCCGGGAAGCTCCACGAGCAGTACTTC.

J is TRBJ2-6 and V is TRBV4-3, with a weak D call TRBD2 (5 bases). The CDR3 extends over 16 amino acids. The germline V and J ends were trimmed by 0 bases and 2 bases, with 8 bases remaining between them. The V gene's germline CDR1 is LGHNA and CDR2 YSLEER. In DNA form, the CDR3 reads TGCGCCAGCAGCCAAGATCGAGGGACTGGGGCCAACGTCCTGACTTTC. Protein product: CASSQDRGTGANVLTF.

V gene TRBV5-1 combines with J gene TRBJ2-2; tentatively, D is TRBD2 (6 bases). The ends were cut back, 3 bases at V and 5 bases at J, with 11 bases in the middle. The CDR3 loop spans 14 amino acids. Germline lookup yields CDR1 SGHRS and CDR2 YFSETQ. The CDR3 DNA reads as TGCGCCAGCAGCTATGATGGGACTACCGGGGAGCTGTTTTTT. Protein product: CASSYDGTTGELFF.

This clonotype showed up just a few times. The chain carries TRBV3-1 and TRBJ2-1, with 12 bases matching TRBD2. J lost 6 bases, V lost 5 bases, and 2 bases had no gene match. The CDR3 sequence is 14 residues long. CDR1 and CDR2 (germline): LGHDT, YNNKEL (reference sequence). The CDR3 here is CASSWTSGVNEQFF. The CDR3 nucleotides are TGTGCCAGCAGCTGGACTAGCGGGGTCAATGAGCAGTTCTTC.

This clonotype was seen more than once but under ten times. The genes are TRBV7-9 and TRBJ2-2; D possibly uses TRBD1 or TRBD2 (5 bases each). The CDR3 covers 15 residues. The V gene lost 5 bases and the J gene lost 4 bases, with 14 bases spanning the gap. Germline V CDR1 and CDR2: SEHNR, FQNEAQ (reference sequence). The CDR3 sequence: CASSPGRDGTGELFF. DNA for the CDR3: TGTGCCAGCAGCCCGGGACGGGACGGCACCGGGGAGCTGTTTTTT.